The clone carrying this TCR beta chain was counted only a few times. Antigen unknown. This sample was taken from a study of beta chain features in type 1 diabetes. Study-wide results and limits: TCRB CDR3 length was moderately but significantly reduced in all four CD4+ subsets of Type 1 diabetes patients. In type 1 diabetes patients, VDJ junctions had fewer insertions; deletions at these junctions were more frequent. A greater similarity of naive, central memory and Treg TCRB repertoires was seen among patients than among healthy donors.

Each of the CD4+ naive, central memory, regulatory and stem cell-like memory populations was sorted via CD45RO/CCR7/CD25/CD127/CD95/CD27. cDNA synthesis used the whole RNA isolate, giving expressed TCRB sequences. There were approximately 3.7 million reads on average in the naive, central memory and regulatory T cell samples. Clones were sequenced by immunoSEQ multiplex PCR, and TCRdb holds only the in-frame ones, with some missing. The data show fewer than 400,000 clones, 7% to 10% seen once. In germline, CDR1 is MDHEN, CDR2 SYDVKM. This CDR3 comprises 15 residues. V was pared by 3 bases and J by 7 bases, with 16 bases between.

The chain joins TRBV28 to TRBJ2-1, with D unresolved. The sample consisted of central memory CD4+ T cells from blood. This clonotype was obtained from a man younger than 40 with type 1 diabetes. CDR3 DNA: TGTGCCAGCAGTTTTTTGGCTCTTCTCGGGAATGAGCAGTTCTTC. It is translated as CASSFLALLGNEQFF. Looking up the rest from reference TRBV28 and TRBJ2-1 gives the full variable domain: DVKVTQSSRYLVKRTGEKVFLECVQDMDHENMFWYRQDPGLGLRLIYFSYDVKMKEKGDIPEGYSVSREKKERFSLILESASTNQTSMYLCASSFLALLGNEQFFGPGTRLTVL.